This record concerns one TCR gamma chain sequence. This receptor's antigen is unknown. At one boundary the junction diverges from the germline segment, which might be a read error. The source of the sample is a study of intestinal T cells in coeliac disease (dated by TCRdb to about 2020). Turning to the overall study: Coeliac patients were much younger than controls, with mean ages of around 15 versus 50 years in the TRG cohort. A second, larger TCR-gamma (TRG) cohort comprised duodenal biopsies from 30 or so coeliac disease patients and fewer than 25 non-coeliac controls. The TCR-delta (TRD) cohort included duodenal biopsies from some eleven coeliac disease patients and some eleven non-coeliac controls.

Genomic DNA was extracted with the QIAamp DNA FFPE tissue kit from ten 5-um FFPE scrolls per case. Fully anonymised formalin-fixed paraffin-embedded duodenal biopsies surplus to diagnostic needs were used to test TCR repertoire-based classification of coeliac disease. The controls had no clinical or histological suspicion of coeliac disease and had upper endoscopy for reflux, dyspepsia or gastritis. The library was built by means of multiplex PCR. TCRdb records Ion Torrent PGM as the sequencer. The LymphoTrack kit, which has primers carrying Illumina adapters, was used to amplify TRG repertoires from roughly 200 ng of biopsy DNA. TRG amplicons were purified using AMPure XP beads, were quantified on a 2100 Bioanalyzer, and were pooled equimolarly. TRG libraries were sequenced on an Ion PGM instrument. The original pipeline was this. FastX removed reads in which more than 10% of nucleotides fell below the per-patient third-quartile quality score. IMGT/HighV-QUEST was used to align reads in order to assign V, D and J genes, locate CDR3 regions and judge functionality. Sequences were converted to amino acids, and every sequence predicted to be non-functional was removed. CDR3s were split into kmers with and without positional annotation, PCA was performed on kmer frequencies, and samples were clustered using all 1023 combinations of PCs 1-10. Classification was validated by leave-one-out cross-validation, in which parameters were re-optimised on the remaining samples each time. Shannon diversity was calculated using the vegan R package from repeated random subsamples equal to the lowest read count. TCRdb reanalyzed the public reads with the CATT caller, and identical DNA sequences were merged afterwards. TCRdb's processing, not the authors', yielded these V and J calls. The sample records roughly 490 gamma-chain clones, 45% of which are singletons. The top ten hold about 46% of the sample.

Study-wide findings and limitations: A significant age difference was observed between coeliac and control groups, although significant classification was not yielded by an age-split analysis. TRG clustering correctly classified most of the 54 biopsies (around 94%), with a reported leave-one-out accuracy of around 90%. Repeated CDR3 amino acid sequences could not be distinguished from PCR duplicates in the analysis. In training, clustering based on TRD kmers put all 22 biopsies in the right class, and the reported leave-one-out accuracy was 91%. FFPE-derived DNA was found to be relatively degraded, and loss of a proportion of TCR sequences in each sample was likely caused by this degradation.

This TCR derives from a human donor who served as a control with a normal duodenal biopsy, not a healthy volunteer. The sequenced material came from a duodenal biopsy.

The CDR3 protein is CAAWNSYKKLF. The sequenced DNA is TGTGCTGCGTGGAATTCTTATAAGAAACTCTTT. The rearranged chain carries TRGV10 and TRGJ1 or TRGJ2. TRGV10 is given ORF status, its function remaining uncertain. The cysteine opens and the phenylalanine closes a CDR3 of 11 amino acids. The CDR3 DNA has 33 bases and is translated from base 1.